A single T cell receptor (beta chain) is shown here with its context. The data originate from a study of shared clonotypes between healthy human individuals. Germline-derived CDR1 and CDR2 are WSHSY and SAAADI. With 6 bases clipped from V and 6 bases from J, the junction kept 2 bases outside the gene matches. CDR3 length: 13 residues. Assay: immunoSEQ multiplex PCR; the TCRdb copy retains only in-frame clones and omits some. Found here are over a million clones, approximately 98% of them singletons; the top ten hold around 0.47%. Sequences were obtained from naive CD4+ T cells sorted from blood. Regarding subset: CD45RA+ positively selected. This sequence joins TRBV10-2 and TRBJ2-1, with 10 bases that match TRBD1. This TCR was sampled from a young man in good health. This chain's CDR3 is CASRGQGVNEQFF. The CDR3 DNA reads TGCGCCAGCAGAGGACAGGGGGTCAATGAGCAGTTCTTC.